This record concerns one T cell receptor beta chain sequence. The antigen remains unidentified. This sample is drawn from a study of persistence of HIV-infected CD4 T cells. The CDR3 sequence is 12 residues long. CDR1 is ENHRY and CDR2 is SYGVKD in the germline V gene. Between the trimmed V and J ends, which lost 6 bases and 5 bases, there was a span of 10 bases. The immunoSEQ assay was version 4, run in survey mode. The table came from immunoSEQ multiplex PCR; TCRdb's copy has only in-frame clones and leaves some out. The sample lists some 48,000 clones; around 75% were seen once. Lysates of CMV-infected fibroblasts at around 9.9 ug/mL stimulated these cells. CD40L-negative CD69-negative CD45RO-high memory CD4+ T cells were sorted as populations depleted of antigen-responding cells.

The receptor was derived from an adult man with HIV who was CMV-seropositive. The source was CD4+ T cells sorted from PBMCs after approximately 19-hour stimulation, collected from a patient who received antiretroviral therapy. The chain joins TRBV10-3 to TRBJ2-5; D call uncertain. Written as DNA, the CDR3 is TGTGCCATCAGAGGCGCCGGGGAGACCCAGTACTTC. The encoded protein is CAIRGAGETQYF.